The rows below give T cell receptor beta chains drawn from one sample of a study of a mutant IDH1 vaccine in newly diagnosed glioma. No cognate antigen is known for these TCRs. The data were produced by immunoSEQ multiplex PCR, yet TCRdb's version contains in-frame clones alone and is incomplete. In the table there are about 130,000 clones, about 80% of which are singletons. This specimen was PBMCs, taken from a glioma patient whose treatment included an IDH1 peptide vaccine. These receptors all come from a man in his forties or fifties with glioma. The CDR3 runs from the conserved cysteine through the conserved F or W. The order of the fields is CDR3 length, clone size, J gene, D gene, V gene, CDR3 protein, CDR3 DNA. D genes are given only for firm matches. Size values are once, few and many counts, or a class for expanded clones, and some rows have none.

15 | NA | TRBJ2-1 | NA | TRBV4-2 | CASSQEGPTDNEQFF | TGTGCCAGCAGCCAAGAGGGCCCGACAGACAATGAGCAGTTCTTC
15 | NA | TRBJ2-1 | TRBD2 | TRBV18 | CASSLTSGRDNEQFF | TGTGCCAGCTCACTGACTAGCGGGAGGGACAATGAGCAGTTCTTC
12 | many | TRBJ1-2 | NA | TRBV28 | CASNSVNYGYTF | TGTGCCAGCAATTCGGTTAACTATGGCTACACCTTC
15 | NA | TRBJ1-1 | TRBD1 | TRBV5-8 | CASSLGTGKVTEAFF | TGTGCCAGCAGCTTAGGGACAGGGAAAGTGACTGAAGCTTTCTTT
14 | NA | TRBJ2-1 | NA | TRBV25-1 | CASSEWGGANEQFF | TGTGCCAGCAGTGAATGGGGGGGGGCCAATGAGCAGTTCTTC
15 | NA | TRBJ2-6 | NA | TRBV2 | CASRFQHSGANVLTF | TGTGCCAGCAGATTCCAGCACTCTGGGGCCAACGTCCTGACTTTC
12 | few | TRBJ2-7 | NA | TRBV5-5 | CASSLDGYEQYF | TGTGCCAGCAGCTTGGACGGCTACGAGCAGTACTTC
13 | NA | TRBJ2-1 | NA | TRBV7-9 | CASSSPLKNEQFF | TGTGCCAGCAGCTCCCCTTTAAAGAATGAGCAGTTCTTC
12 | NA | TRBJ1-2 | NA | TRBV2 | CASSEGPGGYTF | TGTGCCAGCAGTGAAGGTCCGGGGGGCTACACCTTC
14 | NA | TRBJ1-5 | NA | TRBV18 | CASSPGSGNQPQHF | TGTGCCAGCTCACCGGGTTCTGGCAATCAGCCCCAGCATTTT
15 | NA | TRBJ1-2 | TRBD1 | TRBV9 | CASSATGGVGYGYTF | TGTGCCAGCAGCGCTACAGGGGGCGTCGGCTATGGCTACACCTTC
17 | NA | TRBJ2-5 | NA | TRBV18 | CASSPNPTGLVLETQYF | TGTGCCAGCTCACCAAACCCGACAGGCCTGGTGTTGGAGACCCAGTACTTC
17 | NA | TRBJ2-5 | NA | TRBV4-3 | CASSQEISETLRGTQYF | TGCGCCAGCAGCCAAGAGATTTCCGAGACACTCCGAGGGACCCAGTACTTC
14 | NA | TRBJ1-6 | NA | TRBV14 | CASKEEAKSSPLHF | TGTGCCAGCAAAGAGGAAGCAAAGTCTTCACCCCTCCACTTT
14 | few | TRBJ1-2 | TRBD1 | TRBV5-6 | CASSPRGSHYGYTF | TGTGCCAGCAGCCCCAGGGGGTCTCACTATGGCTACACCTTC
15 | few | TRBJ2-6 | NA | TRBV6-1 | CASSTGNSGANVLTF | TGTGCCAGCAGTACAGGGAACTCTGGGGCCAACGTCCTGACTTTC
14 | NA | TRBJ2-7 | NA | TRBV18 | CASSPEAGRYEQYF | TGTGCCAGCTCACCAGAAGCCGGGCGCTACGAGCAGTACTTC
15 | NA | TRBJ2-2 | TRBD2 | TRBV5-4 | CASSPPGGSTGELFF | TGTGCCAGCAGCCCACCCGGGGGGAGCACCGGGGAGCTGTTTTTT
15 | NA | TRBJ2-7 | TRBD2 | TRBV9 | CASSVDHGGAYEQYF | TGTGCCAGCAGCGTAGACCACGGGGGGGCCTACGAGCAGTACTTC
14 | NA | TRBJ1-4 | NA | TRBV14 | CASSLLGGHEKLFF | TGTGCCAGCAGCCTATTGGGAGGACATGAAAAACTGTTTTTT
15 | NA | TRBJ2-7 | TRBD1 | TRBV5-5 | CASTIQGVRTYEQYF | TGTGCCAGCACTATACAGGGGGTTAGGACCTACGAGCAGTACTTC
12 | NA | TRBJ1-5 | NA | TRBV15 | CATSPGTRAQHF | TGTGCCACCAGCCCCGGGACCAGGGCCCAGCATTTT
14 | NA | TRBJ2-2 | TRBD2 | TRBV10-3 | CAARGGQNTGELFF | TGTGCCGCCCGGGGGGGACAGAACACCGGGGAGCTGTTTTTT
14 | few | TRBJ1-3 | TRBD1 | TRBV2 | CASRAGTAGNTIYF | TGTGCCAGCAGGGCCGGGACAGCTGGAAACACCATATATTTT
15 | NA | TRBJ2-1 | NA | TRBV7-2 | CASSLGWGNYNEQFF | TGTGCCAGCAGCTTAGGGTGGGGCAACTACAATGAGCAGTTCTTC
18 | NA | TRBJ2-6 | TRBD1 | TRBV7-3 | CASSLMRTGIIGANVLTF | TGTGCCAGCAGCTTAATGAGGACAGGGATAATTGGGGCCAACGTCCTGACTTTC
14 | NA | TRBJ1-3 | NA | TRBV28 | CASTHGRLGNTIYF | TGTGCCAGCACGCACGGCAGGCTGGGAAACACCATATATTTT
15 | NA | TRBJ2-7 | TRBD2 | TRBV10-3 | CAISEKRERPYEQYF | TGTGCCATCAGTGAGAAGCGGGAGCGACCCTACGAGCAGTACTTC
14 | NA | TRBJ2-2 | NA | TRBV9 | CASRRTTNTGELFF | TGTGCCAGCAGGCGGACTACAAACACCGGGGAGCTGTTTTTT
14 | NA | TRBJ2-5 | NA | TRBV4-3 | CASSGRSTRGTQYF | TGCGCCAGCAGCGGCCGCTCCACGAGGGGGACCCAGTACTTC
13 | NA | TRBJ2-7 | NA | TRBV5-4 | CASSWGKGSEQYF | TGTGCCAGCAGCTGGGGGAAGGGGTCCGAGCAGTACTTC
15 | few | TRBJ1-6 | NA | TRBV6-6 | CASSYRGGERSPLHF | TGTGCCAGCAGTTACCGTGGGGGAGAGCGGTCACCCCTCCACTTT
16 | NA | TRBJ2-1 | TRBD1 | TRBV10-1 | CASSEVVQGARNEQFF | TGCGCCAGCAGTGAGGTGGTGCAGGGGGCTCGCAATGAGCAGTTCTTC
15 | few | TRBJ2-2 | NA | TRBV11-1 | CASSLGTLNTGELFF | TGTGCCAGCAGCTTAGGGACTTTGAACACCGGGGAGCTGTTTTTT
12 | NA | TRBJ1-1 | TRBD1 | TRBV6-5 | CASRQGFTEAFF | TGTGCCAGCAGACAGGGGTTCACTGAAGCTTTCTTT
13 | NA | TRBJ1-2 | NA | TRBV6-5 | CASRYPGNYGYTF | TGTGCCAGCAGGTACCCTGGGAACTATGGCTACACCTTC
16 | NA | TRBJ1-3 | TRBD1 | TRBV28 | CASSSGFDRGRNTIYF | TGTGCCAGCAGTTCCGGTTTTGACAGGGGAAGAAACACCATATATTTT
17 | NA | TRBJ2-3 | TRBD1 | TRBV28 | CASSLLRGQGVLDTQYF | TGTGCCAGCAGTTTATTGAGGGGACAGGGAGTATTAGATACGCAGTATTTT
13 | NA | TRBJ2-7 | TRBD1 | TRBV9 | CASSQRDRAQQYF | TGTGCCAGCAGCCAACGGGACAGGGCACAGCAGTACTTC
14 | few | TRBJ2-7 | NA | TRBV10-3 | CAISVGRPSYEQYF | TGTGCCATCAGTGTCGGAAGACCTTCCTACGAGCAGTACTTC
13 | NA | TRBJ2-5 | TRBD1 | TRBV27 | CASSTTGAETQYF | TGTGCCAGCAGTACGACAGGGGCGGAGACCCAGTACTTC
14 | NA | TRBJ1-1 | NA | TRBV5-1 | CASSLATGNTEAFF | TGCGCCAGCAGCTTGGCCACAGGGAACACTGAAGCTTTCTTT
14 | NA | TRBJ2-4 | NA | TRBV2 | CASSVQGVKNIQYF | TGTGCCAGCAGTGTACAAGGGGTCAAAAACATTCAGTACTTC
13 | NA | TRBJ1-1 | NA | TRBV27 | CASSPWRNTEAFF | TGTGCCAGCAGTCCGTGGAGGAACACTGAAGCTTTCTTT
13 | NA | TRBJ1-5 | NA | TRBV15 | CATSTAAQQPQHF | TGTGCCACCAGCACAGCTGCACAGCAGCCCCAGCATTTT